This T cell receptor (beta chain) came from a study of CD8 T cells in ankylosing spondylitis. General study findings and limits: A motif of under 10 highly homologous TCR beta variants was seen as apparently characteristic of ankylosing spondylitis blood.

In making TCR beta libraries, quantitative 5'-RACE with molecular barcodes was used. TCRdb analysed the 5' RACE reads with MiXCR anew, one entry per CDR3 protein. Counted here are 200,000 or so distinct CDR3 sequences, 10% to 15% occurring once; the ten biggest clones make up approximately 11%. Germline V gene lookup returns CDR1 LGHNA and CDR2 YSLEER. There are 14 residues in the CDR3. Trimming took off 3 bases at V and 0 bases at J, with 8 bases between the two ends. This clonotype was picked up a small number of times. Its antigen is not identified. The sample comprised blood, either unsorted or a sorted T cell fraction (not recorded which). This sequence originates from a female donor with ankylosing spondylitis or in good health (not recorded which). This chain connects TRBV4-3 to TRBJ1-1; D is unresolved. For the CDR3, the DNA is TGCGCCAGCAGCCAGCGTCTAGTGAACACTGAAGCTTTCTTT. It yields the protein CASSQRLVNTEAFF.